This TCR beta chain was recovered during a study of cytomegalovirus exposure and HLA in healthy donors. Study information: In a later analysis, it was reported that the roughly 130 validation repertoires had been produced on the same platform as the 500 to 750 repertoires belonging to the first cohort.

Repertoires were generated with immunoSEQ multiplex PCR, while TCRdb's copy carries only in-frame clones and drops some. The sample includes around 300,000 clones, 70% to 90% of them seen just once. In the case of this clone: No antigen is known for it.

CDR3 size: 14 residues. Trimming shortened V by 0 bases and J by 0 bases, and 6 bases separated the two germline ends. Per germline, CDR1 SGHNT and CDR2 YYREEE (reference sequence). Overall study results and limits: Rare sequences made up most TCRs, while some public TCRs were found in many donors. As confirmed in vitro, a few CMV-associated chains were specific for CMV antigens.

The chain links TRBV5-4 to TRBJ1-2, with D unresolved. This clonotype was obtained from a man aged 25-45 years in good health and CMV-seronegative. Sequenced: PBMCs. DNA of the CDR3: TGTGCCAGCAGCTTGGGCAGTCCTAACTATGGCTACACCTTC. The encoded protein is CASSLGSPNYGYTF.